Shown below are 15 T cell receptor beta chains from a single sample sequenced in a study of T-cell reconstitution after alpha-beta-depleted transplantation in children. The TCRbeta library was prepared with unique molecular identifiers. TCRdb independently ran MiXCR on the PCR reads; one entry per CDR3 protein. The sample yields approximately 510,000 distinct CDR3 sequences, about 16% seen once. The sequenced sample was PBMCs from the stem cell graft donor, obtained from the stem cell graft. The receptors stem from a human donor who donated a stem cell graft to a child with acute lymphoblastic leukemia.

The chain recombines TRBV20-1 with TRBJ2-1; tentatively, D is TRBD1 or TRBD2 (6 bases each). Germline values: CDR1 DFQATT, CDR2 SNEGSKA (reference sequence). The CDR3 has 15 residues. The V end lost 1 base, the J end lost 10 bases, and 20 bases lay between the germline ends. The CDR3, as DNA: TGCAGTGCTAGAGGGGGGCGGGACCCCATTTGGGAGCAGTTCTTC. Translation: CSARGGRDPIWEQFF.

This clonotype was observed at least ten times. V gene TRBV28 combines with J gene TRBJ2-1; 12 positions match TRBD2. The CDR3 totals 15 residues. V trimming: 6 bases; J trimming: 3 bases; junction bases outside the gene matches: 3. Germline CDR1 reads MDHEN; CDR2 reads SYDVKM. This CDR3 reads CASRTSGRGYNEQFF. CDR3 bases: TGTGCCAGCAGGACTAGCGGGAGAGGCTACAATGAGCAGTTCTTC.

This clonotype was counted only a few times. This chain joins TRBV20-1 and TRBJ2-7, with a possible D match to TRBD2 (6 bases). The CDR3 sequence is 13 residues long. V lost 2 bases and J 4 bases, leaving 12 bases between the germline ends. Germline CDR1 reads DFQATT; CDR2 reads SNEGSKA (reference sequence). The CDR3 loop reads CSARLTSSYEQYF. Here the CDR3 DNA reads TGCAGTGCTAGACTAACTAGCAGTTACGAGCAGTACTTC.

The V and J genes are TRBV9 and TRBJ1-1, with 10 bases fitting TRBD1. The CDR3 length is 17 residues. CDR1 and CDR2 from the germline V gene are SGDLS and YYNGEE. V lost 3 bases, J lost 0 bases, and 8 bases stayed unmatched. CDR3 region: CASSALDRGPLNTEAFF. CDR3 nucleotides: TGTGCCAGCAGCGCCCTCGACAGGGGGCCCTTGAACACTGAAGCTTTCTTT. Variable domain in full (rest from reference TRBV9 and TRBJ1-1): DSGVTQTPKHLITATGQRVTLRCSPRSGDLSVYWYQQSLDQGLQFLIQYYNGEERAKGNILERFSAQQFPDLHSELNLSSLELGDSALYFCASSALDRGPLNTEAFFGQGTRLTVV.

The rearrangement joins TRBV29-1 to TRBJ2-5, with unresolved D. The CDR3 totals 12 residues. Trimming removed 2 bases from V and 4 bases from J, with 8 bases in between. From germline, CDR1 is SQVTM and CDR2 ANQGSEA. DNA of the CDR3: TGCAGCGTTGAACCAGATATAGAGACCCAGTACTTC. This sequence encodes CSVEPDIETQYF.

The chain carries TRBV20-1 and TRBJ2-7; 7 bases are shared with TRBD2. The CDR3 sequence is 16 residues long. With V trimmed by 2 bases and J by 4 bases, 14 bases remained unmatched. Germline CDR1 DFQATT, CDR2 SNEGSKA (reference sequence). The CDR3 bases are TGCAGTGCTAGATCACGGCCAAGCGGGATCGCGTACGAGCAGTACTTC. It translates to CSARSRPSGIAYEQYF.

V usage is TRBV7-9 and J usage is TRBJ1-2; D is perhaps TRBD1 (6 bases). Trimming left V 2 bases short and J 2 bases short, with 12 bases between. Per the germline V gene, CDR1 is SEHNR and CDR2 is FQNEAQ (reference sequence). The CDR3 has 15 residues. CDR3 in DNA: TGTGCCAGCAGCTTAAAACAGGGCTTCAACTATGGCTACACCTTC. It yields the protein CASSLKQGFNYGYTF.

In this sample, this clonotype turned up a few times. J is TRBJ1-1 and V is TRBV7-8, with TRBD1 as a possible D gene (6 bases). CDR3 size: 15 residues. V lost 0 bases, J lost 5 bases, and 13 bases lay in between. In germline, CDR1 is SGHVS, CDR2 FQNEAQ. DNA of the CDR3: TGTGCCAGCAGCTTAGCGTACAGGGAAAGGACTGAAGCTTTCTTT. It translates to CASSLAYRERTEAFF.

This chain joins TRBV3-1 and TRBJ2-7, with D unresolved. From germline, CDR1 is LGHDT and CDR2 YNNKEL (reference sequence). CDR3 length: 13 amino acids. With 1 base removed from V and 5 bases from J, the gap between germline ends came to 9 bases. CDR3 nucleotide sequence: TGTGCCAGCAGCCAAGTGGATTTAAACGAGCAGTACTTC. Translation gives CASSQVDLNEQYF.

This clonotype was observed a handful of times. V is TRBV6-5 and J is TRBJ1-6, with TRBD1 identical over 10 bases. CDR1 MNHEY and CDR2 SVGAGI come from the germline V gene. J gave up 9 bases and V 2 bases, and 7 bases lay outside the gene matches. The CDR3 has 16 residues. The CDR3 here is CASSYGTGARISPLHF. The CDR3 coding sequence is TGTGCCAGCAGTTACGGGACAGGGGCGAGGATTTCACCCCTCCACTTT.

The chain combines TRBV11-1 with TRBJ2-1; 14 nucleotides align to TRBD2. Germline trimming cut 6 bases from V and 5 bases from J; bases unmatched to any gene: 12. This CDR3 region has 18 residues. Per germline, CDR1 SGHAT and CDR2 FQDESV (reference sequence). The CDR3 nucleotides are TGTGCCAGCAGGGCCACCGGGACTAGCGGGAGTTCCAACAATGAGCAGTTCTTC. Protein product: CASRATGTSGSSNNEQFF. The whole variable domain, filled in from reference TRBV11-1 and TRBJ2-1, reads EAEVAQSPRYKITEKSQAVAFWCDPISGHATLYWYRQILGQGPELLVQFQDESVVDDSQLPKDRFSAERLKGVDSTLKIQPAELGDSAMYLCASRATGTSGSSNNEQFFGPGTRLTVL.

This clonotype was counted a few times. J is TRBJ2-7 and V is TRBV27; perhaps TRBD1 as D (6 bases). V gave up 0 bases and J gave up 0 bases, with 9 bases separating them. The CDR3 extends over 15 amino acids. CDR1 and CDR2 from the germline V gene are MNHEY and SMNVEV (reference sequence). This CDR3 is CASSLSAGVSYEQYF. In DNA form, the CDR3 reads TGTGCCAGCAGTTTATCGGCAGGGGTCTCCTACGAGCAGTACTTC.

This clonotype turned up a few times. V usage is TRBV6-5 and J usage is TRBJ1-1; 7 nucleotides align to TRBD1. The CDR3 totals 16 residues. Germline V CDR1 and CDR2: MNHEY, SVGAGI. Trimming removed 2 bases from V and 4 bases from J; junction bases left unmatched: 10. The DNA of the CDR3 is TGTGCCAGCAGTTACCGACAGGGAAGGGGGAGCACTGAAGCTTTCTTT. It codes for CASSYRQGRGSTEAFF.

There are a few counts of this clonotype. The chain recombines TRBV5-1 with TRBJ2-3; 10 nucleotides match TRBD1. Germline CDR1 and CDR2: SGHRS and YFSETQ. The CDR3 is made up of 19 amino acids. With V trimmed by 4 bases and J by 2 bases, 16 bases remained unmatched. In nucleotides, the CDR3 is TGCGCCAGCAGCCCGGGACAGGGGAAGGGGGTAATGGCCACAGATACGCAGTATTTT. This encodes CASSPGQGKGVMATDTQYF. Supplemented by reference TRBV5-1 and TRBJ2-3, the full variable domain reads KAGVTQTPRYLIKTRGQQVTLSCSPISGHRSVSWYQQTPGQGLQFLFEYFSETQRNKGNFPGRFSGRQFSNSRSEMNVSTLELGDSALYLCASSPGQGKGVMATDTQYFGPGTRLTVL.

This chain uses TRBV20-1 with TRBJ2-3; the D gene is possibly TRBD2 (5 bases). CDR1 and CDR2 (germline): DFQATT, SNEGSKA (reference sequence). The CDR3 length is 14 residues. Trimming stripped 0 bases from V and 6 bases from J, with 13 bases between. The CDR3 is CSARDHASWDTQYF. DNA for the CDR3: TGCAGTGCTAGAGATCACGCTAGCTGGGATACGCAGTATTTT.